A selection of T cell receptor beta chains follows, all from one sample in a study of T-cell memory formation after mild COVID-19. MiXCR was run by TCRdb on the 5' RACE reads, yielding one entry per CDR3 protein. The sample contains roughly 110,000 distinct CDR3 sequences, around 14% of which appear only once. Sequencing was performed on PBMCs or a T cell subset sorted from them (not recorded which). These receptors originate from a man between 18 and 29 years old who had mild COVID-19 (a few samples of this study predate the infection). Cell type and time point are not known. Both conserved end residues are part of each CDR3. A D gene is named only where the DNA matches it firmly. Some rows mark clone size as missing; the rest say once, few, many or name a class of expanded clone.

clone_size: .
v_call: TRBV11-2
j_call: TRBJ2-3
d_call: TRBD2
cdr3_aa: CASSLGGTGGNTDTQYF
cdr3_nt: TGTGCCAGCAGCTTAGGTGGTACGGGGGGAAACACAGATACGCAGTATTTT

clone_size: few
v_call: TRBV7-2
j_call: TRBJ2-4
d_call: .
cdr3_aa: CASSSLGGGKGSFIQYF
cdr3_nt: TGTGCCAGCAGCTCCCTTGGGGGGGGCAAGGGTTCATTCATTCAGTACTTC

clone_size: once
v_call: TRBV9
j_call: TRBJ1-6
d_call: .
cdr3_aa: CASSVAEAYSPLHF
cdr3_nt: TGTGCCAGCAGCGTAGCGGAGGCATATTCACCCCTCCACTTT

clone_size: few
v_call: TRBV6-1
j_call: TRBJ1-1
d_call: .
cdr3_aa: CASRKTQGYSGEAFF
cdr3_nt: TGTGCCAGCAGGAAAACCCAGGGATATAGTGGTGAAGCTTTCTTT

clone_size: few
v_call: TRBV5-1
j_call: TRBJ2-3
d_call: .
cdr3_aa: CASSYREMGTDTQYF
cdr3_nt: TGCGCCAGCAGCTACAGGGAGATGGGCACAGATACGCAGTATTTT

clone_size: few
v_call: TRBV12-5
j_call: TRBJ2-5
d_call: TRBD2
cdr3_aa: CASDRRERGGVETQYF
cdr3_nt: TGTGCTAGTGACCGCCGGGAGCGGGGGGGCGTGGAGACCCAGTACTTC

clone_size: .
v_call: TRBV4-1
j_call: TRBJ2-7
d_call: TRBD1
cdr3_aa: CASSQDQNRGPGEQYF
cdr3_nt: TGCGCCAGCAGCCAAGATCAAAACAGGGGCCCCGGCGAGCAGTACTTC

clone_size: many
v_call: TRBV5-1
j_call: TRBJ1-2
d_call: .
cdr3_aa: CASSRGIRSGGYTF
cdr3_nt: TGCGCCAGCAGCCGGGGGATCCGAAGTGGGGGCTACACCTTC

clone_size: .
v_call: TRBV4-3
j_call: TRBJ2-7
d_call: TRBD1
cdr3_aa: CASSQDRNRGNEQYF
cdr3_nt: TGCGCCAGCAGCCAAGATAGAAACAGGGGAAACGAGCAGTACTTC

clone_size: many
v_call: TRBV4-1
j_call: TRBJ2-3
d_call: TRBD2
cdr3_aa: CASSQEAGGPGDTQYF
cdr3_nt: TGCGCCAGCAGCCAAGAAGCGGGGGGGCCGGGAGATACGCAGTATTTT

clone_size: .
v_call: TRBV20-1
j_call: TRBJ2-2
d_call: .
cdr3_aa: CSARVLTGFIAGELFF
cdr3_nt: TGCAGTGCTAGAGTCCTCACAGGTTTTATCGCCGGGGAGCTGTTTTTT

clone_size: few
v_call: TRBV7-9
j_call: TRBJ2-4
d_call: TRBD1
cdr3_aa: CASSLPRTGGAKNIQYF
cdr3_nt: TGTGCCAGCAGCTTACCGAGGACAGGGGGTGCCAAAAACATTCAGTACTTC

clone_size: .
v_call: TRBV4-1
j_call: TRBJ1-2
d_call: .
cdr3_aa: CASSRPERGSAGYTF
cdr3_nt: TGCGCCAGCAGCCGGCCGGAGAGGGGATCGGCTGGCTACACCTTC

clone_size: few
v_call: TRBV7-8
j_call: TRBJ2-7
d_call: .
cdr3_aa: CASTPLLEQYF
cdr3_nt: TGTGCCAGCACCCCCCTGTTGGAGCAGTACTTC

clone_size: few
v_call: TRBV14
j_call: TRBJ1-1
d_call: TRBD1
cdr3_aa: CASSQIDRGPTEAFF
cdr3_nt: TGTGCCAGCAGCCAAATAGACAGGGGACCCACTGAAGCTTTCTTT

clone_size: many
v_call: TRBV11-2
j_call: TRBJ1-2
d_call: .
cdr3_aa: CASSLGYYRQETGYTF
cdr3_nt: TGTGCCAGCAGCTTAGGTTATTATCGACAGGAGACTGGCTACACCTTC